This T cell receptor (beta chain) was sequenced in a study of blood T cell repertoires in COVID-19 (TCRdb year 2020). Looking at the study overall: Collaborator samples came from the United States, Italy and Spain and covered acute and convalescent phases of COVID-19. The repertoires were made available in a free public database intended to serve as a resource for research on the immune response to SARS-CoV-2. Where available, HLA class I and class II types were obtained from metadata supplied by the sample provider rather than from assay-based typing. Deeply sampled blood TCRbeta repertoires from subjects exposed to, actively infected with, or recovered from COVID-19 were included in the dataset. Samples came from the ongoing ImmuneRACE study (first 160 participants) plus 1,254 subjects from 6 global collaborators. The material from the prospective study consisted of cDNA or gDNA derived from T cells, B-cell-depleted T cells, or PBMCs. Sample metadata almost always included a de-identified subject ID, COVID-19 status, age in years and sex.

Results and caveats for the whole study, not just this receptor: The quantity of clinical and demographic metadata differed by source and by participant and was supplied without curation.

As encoded in the germline V gene, CDR1 is SGDLS while CDR2 is YYNGEE. Trimming leaves V shorter by 2 bases and J shorter by 5 bases, with the junction holding 9 bases beyond the gene matches. From the cysteine through the phenylalanine, the CDR3 covers 15 amino acids. Only CDR3 DNA is held: 45 bases, read in frame from base 1. TCRbeta CDR3 regions were amplified from genomic DNA by means of the immunoSEQ Assay, a bias-controlled multiplex PCR. As for the authors' bioinformatics: The number of nucleated cells in each sample was estimated by amplification of reference gene primers within the assay. To quantify the absolute abundance of each unique TCRbeta CDR3 rearrangement, sequence reads were collapsed and filtered. For each sample, productive Simpson clonality was calculated by taking the square root of Simpson's diversity index across productive rearrangements. TCRdb stores this immuneACCESS table with in-frame sequences only. Part of the clones is absent; in the studies checked, under half of the shortfall reflects unresolved V genes, and no reason is known for the rest. V and J calls and clone size are those listed in that table; D and trimming were worked out from the DNA. The sample includes tens of thousands of clones, with 80% to 85% observed a single time. 25% to 30% of the sample is in the top ten clones.

On this clone: Its binding antigen is unknown. There are no base qualities to consult, and no much larger clone falls within one base.

The collaborating institutions used their own protocols to collect whole blood in K2EDTA tubes. For TCRbeta analysis, collaborators shipped samples in one of three forms: frozen whole blood, isolated PBMCs, or DNA extracted from either of those sample types. The receptor comes from a human donor in a cohort sampled during active COVID-19. Sequenced sample: peripheral blood. The rearranged segments are TRBV9 and TRBJ2-7, and 8 bases in between align with TRBD1. The nucleotide sequence is given as TGTGCCAGCAGCGTCGCTCGTACAGGGGGTGACGAGCAGTACTTC. It translates as CASSVARTGGDEQYF.